Here is one T cell receptor (beta chain) with its context. What it binds is not known. CDR3 sequences, V/J genes, frequencies and template counts came from survey-depth TCRbeta sequencing. TCRdb's copy holds only in-frame clones and misses some; the assay was immunoSEQ multiplex PCR. The repertoire holds more than 20,000 clones, with roughly nine tenths as singletons. V was pared by 3 bases and J by 3 bases, with 3 bases of the junction left unmatched. CDR3 length: 14 amino acids. Per the germline V gene, CDR1 is SGHNT and CDR2 is YYREEE (reference sequence). This sample is drawn from a study of tissue T cells after allogeneic stem cell transplantation. Study-wide results and caveats: Blood and spleen captured only part of the tissue TCR repertoire.

The V call is TRBV5-4, the J call TRBJ2-7; 10 bases line up with TRBD2. The TCR originated in a male donor at least 60 years old who later had graft-versus-host disease after an allogeneic stem cell transplant. Material: blood, obtained before transplantation. DNA for the CDR3: TGTGCCAGCAGCTCGCTAGCGGGGGTCTACGAGCAGTACTTC. It translates to CASSSLAGVYEQYF.